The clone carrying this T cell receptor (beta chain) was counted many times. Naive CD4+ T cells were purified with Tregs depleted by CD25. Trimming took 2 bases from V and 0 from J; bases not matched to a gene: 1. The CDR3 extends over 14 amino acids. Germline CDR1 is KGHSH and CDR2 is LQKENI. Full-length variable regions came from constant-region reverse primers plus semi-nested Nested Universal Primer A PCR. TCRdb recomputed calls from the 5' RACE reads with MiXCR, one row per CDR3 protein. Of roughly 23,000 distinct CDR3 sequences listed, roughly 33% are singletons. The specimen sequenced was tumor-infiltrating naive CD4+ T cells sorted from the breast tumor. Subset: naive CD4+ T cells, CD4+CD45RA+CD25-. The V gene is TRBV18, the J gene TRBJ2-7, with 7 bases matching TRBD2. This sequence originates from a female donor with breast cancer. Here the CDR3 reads CASSPASGSYEQYF. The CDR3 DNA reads TGTGCCAGCTCACCAGCTAGCGGCTCCTACGAGCAGTACTTC.